The 30 T cell receptor beta chains listed next were all sequenced from one sample in a study of T cell clonality in common variable immunodeficiency. The study, taken as a whole, reports: Common variable immunodeficiency TCR beta sequences reportedly had fewer deletions and N-nucleotide insertions.

These receptors' antigens are unknown. Repertoires were generated with immunoSEQ multiplex PCR, while TCRdb's copy carries only in-frame clones and drops some. This sample carries 20,000 to 30,000 clones, none of them present only once. Sequencing used peripheral blood mononuclear cells. These receptors all come from a human donor with common variable immunodeficiency.

This clone was observed many times. The read finishes 3 residues shy of the CDR3 end, and the germline J gene is used to complete it. The chain joins TRBV5-1 to TRBJ1-1; D remains unclear. Germline loops: CDR1 SGHRS, CDR2 YFSETQ. The CDR3 sequence is 15 residues long. The germline V and J ends were trimmed by 0 bases and 4 bases, with 13 bases remaining between them. The sequenced part of the CDR3 DNA is TGCGCCAGCAGCTTGGAAGGATCGAAGGGCACTGAA. It encodes CASSLEGSKGTE. The full-length CDR3 reads as CASSLEGSKGTEAFF.

For this clone: The missing CDR3 end, 3 residues past where the read stops, is filled in from the germline J gene. V and J are TRBV20-1 and TRBJ2-1; 7 bases are a match to TRBD2. J was trimmed by 1 base and V by 3 bases; bases with no gene match: 18. The CDR3 extends over 19 amino acids. Germline V gene data show CDR1 as DFQATT and CDR2 as SNEGSKA (reference sequence). The part of the CDR3 DNA that was read is TGCAGTGCTAGGGCCCTAGCGGAACAGCTATCGCCGTCCTACAATGAG. This translates into CSARALAEQLSPSYNE. The full CDR3 reads CSARALAEQLSPSYNEQFF.

Many counts were recorded for this clone. The CDR3 is cut off 3 residues early in the read; its end comes from the germline J gene. The rearrangement joins TRBV18 to TRBJ2-3; 7 bases map to TRBD1. CDR3 length: 14 residues. Germline lookup yields CDR1 KGHSH and CDR2 LQKENI. The ends lost 6 bases at V and 4 bases at J; junction bases unmatched: 7. The CDR3 loop is CASSRDQGADTQYF. Incomplete CDR3 DNA: TGTGCCAGCTCGAGAGATCAGGGGGCAGATACG.

The sample holds many counts of this clone. The CDR3 is cut off 3 residues early in the read; its end comes from the germline J gene. The chain recombines TRBV2 with TRBJ2-2; TRBD1 matches 9 bases. V was clipped by 6 bases and J by 3 bases; unmatched bases: 5. CDR3 length: 15 amino acids. Germline V gene data show CDR1 as SNHLY and CDR2 as FYNNEI. The sequenced CDR3 bases are TGTGCCAGCAGCGATGGGACAGGGCACACCGGGGAG. The encoded protein is CASSDGTGHTGE. In full, the CDR3 reads CASSDGTGHTGELFF.

The part of the CDR3 DNA that was read is TGTGCCAGCAGCTTTAAGGGTACCCCCTACGAG. Its protein is CASSFKGTPYE. The full CDR3 protein is CASSFKGTPYEQYF. The J gene is TRBJ2-7, the V gene TRBV13; D not certain. The sequence runs out 3 residues before the end of the CDR3; the remainder is reconstructed from the germline J gene. Trimming left V 3 bases short and J 2 bases short, with 11 bases between. This CDR3 spans 14 amino acids. Germline CDR1 and CDR2: PRHDT and FYEKMQ (reference sequence).

This clone occurred a few times. Read data end 3 residues before the CDR3 end; the end is taken from the germline J gene. The rearrangement uses TRBV10-2 and TRBJ2-1; a weak D match, TRBD1 (5 bases). This CDR3 spans 15 amino acids. Germline values: CDR1 WSHSY, CDR2 SAAADI. The V end lost 3 bases, the J end lost 3 bases, and 12 bases lay between the germline ends. This CDR3 reads CASSDHRPDYNEQFF. Partial CDR3 DNA: TGCGCCAGCAGTGACCACAGGCCTGACTACAATGAG.

This clone was seen ten or more times. The CDR3 extends 3 residues past the end of the read, so its final part is completed from the germline J gene. The J gene is TRBJ1-5, the V gene TRBV18, with 7 bases fitting TRBD1. V was clipped by 3 bases and J by 2 bases; unmatched bases: 10. CDR3 length: 17 residues. The germline gives CDR1 KGHSH, CDR2 LQKENI. The CDR3 sequence: CASSPRQGDAGNQPQHF. Incomplete CDR3 DNA: TGTGCCAGCTCACCGCGACAGGGTGACGCGGGCAATCAGCCC. Using reference TRBV18 and TRBJ1-5 for the parts outside the CDR3, the full variable domain is NAGVMQNPRHLVRRRGQEARLRCSPMKGHSHVYWYRQLPEEGLKFMVYLQKENIIDESGMPKERFSAEFPKEGPSILRIQQVVRGDSAAYFCASSPRQGDAGNQPQHFGDGTRLSIL.

This clone was recorded at least ten times. The read terminates 3 residues ahead of where the CDR3 ends, so the germline J gene completes it. The chain employs TRBV5-5 and TRBJ2-1; 12 nucleotides align to TRBD2. The V gene's germline CDR1 is SGHKS and CDR2 YYEKEE (reference sequence). The trim removed 5 bases at V and 3 bases at J, leaving 3 bases unmatched. CDR3 length equals 15 residues. Incomplete CDR3 DNA: TGTGCCAGCAGGGCGACTAGCGGGAGCTACAATGAG. Translating it yields CASRATSGSYNE. The entire CDR3 reads CASRATSGSYNEQFF.

This clone was counted many times. The read ends 3 residues shy of where the CDR3 ends; the end is completed using the germline J gene. This chain uses TRBV5-5 with TRBJ2-1, with D possibly being TRBD1 (6 bases). The CDR3 spans 15 residues. CDR1 SGHKS and CDR2 YYEKEE come from the germline V gene (reference sequence). V lost 2 bases and J lost 6, with 15 bases in between. The sequenced part of the CDR3 DNA is TGTGCCAGCAGCTTTGGGGGCTCATGGGGCAATGAG. This codes for CASSFGGSWGNE. The whole CDR3 protein is CASSFGGSWGNEQFF.

This clone was counted many times. The read halts 3 residues ahead of the CDR3 end, with the missing end drawn from the germline J gene. The gene calls are TRBV20-1 and TRBJ2-2, with 10 bases that match TRBD2. In germline, CDR1 is DFQATT, CDR2 SNEGSKA (reference sequence). CDR3 size: 15 residues. Losses at the gene ends were 1 base for V and 7 bases for J; bases not matched to a gene: 6. The sequenced CDR3 bases are TGCAGTGCTAGAGCTCTAGCGGGGGTGGGCGGGGAG. Protein: CSARALAGVGGE. In full, the CDR3 is CSARALAGVGGELFF.

At least ten counts were recorded for this clone. The read comes to an end 3 residues before the CDR3 does, leaving the germline J gene to fill in the end. Within the sample, other DNA sequences also encode this same CDR3. V usage is TRBV6-1 and J usage is TRBJ2-3; 14 bases match TRBD2. J was trimmed by 4 bases and V by 4 bases; bases with no gene match: 1. CDR1 and CDR2 (germline): MNHNS, SASEGT. CDR3 size: 15 residues. The CDR3 bases that were read are TGTGCCAGCAGTGGACTAGCGGGGGGGCCAGATACG. Translating gives CASSGLAGGPDT. The full CDR3 reads CASSGLAGGPDTQYF.

As concerns this clone: The read comes to an end 3 residues before the CDR3 does, leaving the germline J gene to fill in the end. This chain links TRBV19 with TRBJ1-5; TRBD1 might be the D (5 bases). V dropped 5 bases and J dropped 7 bases, with 12 bases sitting between them. The CDR3 runs to 13 residues. Germline CDR1 reads LNHDA; CDR2 reads SQIVND (reference sequence). Partial CDR3 DNA: TGTGCCAGTAGTCTACAGGAGGGGCAGCCC. Encoded protein: CASSLQEGQP. The whole CDR3 sequence reads CASSLQEGQPQHF.

This clone was detected ten times or more. The missing CDR3 end, 3 residues past where the read stops, is filled in from the germline J gene. This rearrangement joins TRBV19 to TRBJ2-1; 12 positions match TRBD1. The CDR3 extends over 15 amino acids. CDR1 is LNHDA and CDR2 is SQIVND in the germline V gene (reference sequence). The trim removed 9 bases at V and 8 bases at J, leaving 11 bases unmatched. The part of the CDR3 DNA that was read is TGTGCCAGCACGACCGGGACAGGGGGCAGGGATGAG. It codes for CASTTGTGGRDE. The complete CDR3 protein is CASTTGTGGRDEQFF.

This clone was counted ten times or more. Sequencing ends 3 residues short of the CDR3 end; the germline J gene provides the rest. The chain links TRBV2 to TRBJ2-5; D is possibly TRBD2 (6 bases). Trimming left V 5 bases short and J 7 bases short, with 14 bases between. Germline CDR1 is SNHLY and CDR2 is FYNNEI. The CDR3 sequence is 13 residues long. The chain's CDR3 is CASSTASDGTQYF. The DNA read from the CDR3 is TGTGCCAGCAGTACAGCTAGCGATGGGACC.

This clone was seen more than once but under ten times. Sequencing ends 3 residues short of the CDR3 end; the germline J gene provides the rest. This chain connects TRBV19 to TRBJ1-1, with TRBD1 matching 7 bases. With 8 bases clipped from V and 5 bases from J, the junction kept 14 bases outside the gene matches. The length of the CDR3 is 15 residues. Per germline, CDR1 LNHDA and CDR2 SQIVND (reference sequence). The sequenced part of the CDR3 DNA is TGTGCCAGTTTTAGGGGGCCGCACGGTTGGACTGAA. Amino acids: CASFRGPHGWTE. Given in full, the CDR3 is CASFRGPHGWTEAFF.

The table lists this clone with many counts. The CDR3 end falls 3 residues outside the read, so it is completed with the germline J gene. J is TRBJ1-3 and V is TRBV7-7, with a weak D call TRBD1 (5 bases). Trimming removed 5 bases at V and 2 bases at J, with 13 bases between. Germline V gene lookup returns CDR1 SSHAT and CDR2 FNYEAQ (reference sequence). The CDR3 is 15 residues long. This CDR3 is CASSPGTSPGNTIYF. The DNA read from the CDR3 is TGTGCCAGCAGCCCTGGGACTTCCCCTGGAAACACC.

The sample holds a few counts of this clone. Sequence at one end of the junction differs from germline and may be a read error. Coverage ceases 3 residues before the CDR3 finishes, and the germline J gene fills in the end. The chain employs TRBV7-2 and TRBJ1-5; 7 positions agree with TRBD1. The germline CDR1 and CDR2 sequences are SGHTA and FQGNSA. This CDR3 is 13 amino acids long. The CDR3 loop reads CASSRQGKQPQHF. CDR3 DNA, as far as it was read: TGTGCCAGCAGTAGACAGGGCAAGCAGCCC.

This clone was counted ten times or more. The read ends 3 residues shy of where the CDR3 ends; the end is completed using the germline J gene. The chain links TRBV7-2 to TRBJ1-5, with D unresolved. V was shortened by 3 bases and J by 4 bases, with 7 bases between the two germline ends. Germline loops: CDR1 SGHTA, CDR2 FQGNSA. The CDR3 contains 13 residues. CDR3 in amino acids: CASSFAENQPQHF. The part of the CDR3 DNA that was read is TGTGCCAGCAGCTTCGCAGAGAATCAGCCC.

The sample holds a few counts of this clone. The read comes to an end 3 residues before the CDR3 does, leaving the germline J gene to fill in the end. The rearrangement joins TRBV11-2 to TRBJ2-7; 8 bases are shared with TRBD2. The CDR3 is made up of 14 amino acids. Trimming at V came to 3 bases and at J to 2 bases, leaving 3 bases not matched to a gene. Germline values: CDR1 SGHAT, CDR2 FQNNGV. CDR3 protein: CASSLGLGPYEQYF. Incomplete CDR3 DNA: TGTGCCAGCAGCTTGGGACTAGGTCCCTACGAG. The full variable domain, rest sourced from reference TRBV11-2 and TRBJ2-7, is EAGVAQSPRYKIIEKRQSVAFWCNPISGHATLYWYQQILGQGPKLLIQFQNNGVVDDSQLPKDRFSAERLKGVDSTLKIQPAKLEDSAVYLCASSLGLGPYEQYFGPGTRLTVT.

This clone was detected ten times or more. Read sequence stops 3 residues before the CDR3 end, and the germline J gene provides the missing end. The chain joins TRBV7-7 to TRBJ2-5; 11 bases agree with TRBD1. This CDR3 has 15 amino acids. Germline V gene lookup returns CDR1 SSHAT and CDR2 FNYEAQ (reference sequence). With V trimmed by 1 base and J by 5 bases, 3 bases remained unmatched. The covered CDR3 bases are TGTGCCAGCAGCTTAGGCGGACAGGGGGCGGAGACC. Translation gives CASSLGGQGAET. The whole CDR3 sequence reads CASSLGGQGAETQYF.

This clone was observed a few times. The sequenced fragment ends 3 residues before the CDR3 boundary, so the rest is inferred from the germline J gene. J is TRBJ2-1 and V is TRBV6-1, with 9 bases fitting TRBD1. Per germline, CDR1 MNHNS and CDR2 SASEGT. V shed 0 bases and J 7 bases; nucleotides not matched to a gene: 7. CDR3 length equals 16 residues. The CDR3 sequence is CASSEATGGRRNEQFF. CDR3 DNA (partial): TGTGCCAGCAGTGAAGCAACAGGGGGCCGGAGGAATGAG.

This clone has ten or more counts. CDR3 DNA (partial): TGTGCCAGCAGCGCCGCCGGGGGGGTAAGGACTGAA. It translates to CASSAAGGVRTE. The complete CDR3 sequence is CASSAAGGVRTEAFF. The chain employs TRBV6-2 or TRBV6-3 and TRBJ1-1, with D perhaps TRBD1 (5 bases). The sequence runs out 3 residues before the end of the CDR3; the remainder is reconstructed from the germline J gene. The CDR3 extends over 15 amino acids. V lost 6 bases and J lost 5, with 19 bases in between. From germline, CDR1 is MNHEY and CDR2 SVGEGT.

This clone was detected ten times or more. Coverage ceases 3 residues before the CDR3 finishes, and the germline J gene fills in the end. The chain joins TRBV11-2 to TRBJ1-5; unclear D gene. This CDR3 is 13 amino acids long. The V end was cut by 5 bases, the J end by 1 base, with 6 bases between. Germline lookup yields CDR1 SGHAT and CDR2 FQNNGV. CDR3 DNA (partial): TGTGCCAGCAGCGACGGGAGCAATCAGCCC. Translating it yields CASSDGSNQP. In full, the CDR3 is CASSDGSNQPQHF.

This clone was detected a few times. The read finishes 3 residues shy of the CDR3 end, and the germline J gene is used to complete it. The chain joins TRBV6-2 or TRBV6-3 to TRBJ2-5, with TRBD1 identical over 7 bases. The V segment lost 10 bases and the J segment 4 bases; nucleotides outside the gene matches: 12. CDR1 and CDR2 from the germline V gene are MNHEY and SVGEGT. The CDR3 is 14 residues long. The CDR3 protein is CATYRRGRAETQYF. The sequenced CDR3 bases are TGTGCCACCTACCGTAGGGGGCGCGCAGAGACC.

This clone has at least ten counts. The CDR3 end is not reached by the read, which stops 3 residues before it; the germline J gene fills it in. The gene calls are TRBV5-1 and TRBJ2-3; 11 nucleotides align to TRBD2. From germline, CDR1 is SGHRS and CDR2 YFSETQ. The CDR3 runs to 13 residues. V lost 6 bases and J lost 3; bases outside the gene matches: 0. The CDR3 protein is CASTSGGTDTQYF. The sequenced CDR3 bases are TGCGCCAGCACTAGCGGGGGGACAGATACG.

At least ten counts were recorded for this clone. The read comes to an end 3 residues before the CDR3 does, leaving the germline J gene to fill in the end. The chain uses TRBV2 and TRBJ2-7, with D tentatively TRBD2 (5 bases). Germline lookup yields CDR1 SNHLY and CDR2 FYNNEI. The CDR3 consists of 13 residues. V shed 5 bases and J shed 1 base, with 9 bases lying between them. The part of the CDR3 DNA that was read is TGTGCCAGCAGTCCTGCGGGTTCCTACGAG. Translated, it gives CASSPAGSYE. The whole CDR3 protein is CASSPAGSYEQYF.

This clone was recorded many times. The read terminates 3 residues before the CDR3 end, so the remaining end is supplied by the germline J gene. The genes are TRBV6-2 or TRBV6-3 and TRBJ2-3, with D possibly TRBD1 on 6 matching bases. Trimming left V 8 bases short and J 0 bases short, with 6 bases between. The CDR3 covers 12 residues. CDR1 MNHEY and CDR2 SVGEGT come from the germline V gene. CDR3 in amino acids: CASGGSTDTQYF. The sequenced CDR3 bases are TGTGCCAGCGGGGGCAGCACAGATACG.

This clone was seen many times. Sequencing ends 3 residues short of the CDR3 end; the germline J gene provides the rest. The V gene is TRBV19, the J gene TRBJ2-1; 10 nucleotides line up with TRBD2. The CDR3 is made up of 15 amino acids. V shed 5 bases, J shed 5 bases, and the junction held 6 bases outside the gene matches. Germline CDR1 reads LNHDA; CDR2 reads SQIVND (reference sequence). This chain's CDR3 is CASSHVAGGHNEQFF. CDR3 bases read: TGTGCCAGTAGTCATGTAGCGGGAGGACACAATGAG.

This clone was counted at least ten times. The CDR3 end falls 3 residues outside the read, so it is completed with the germline J gene. The chain links TRBV19 to TRBJ1-4; TRBD1 might be the D (6 bases). The germline V and J ends were trimmed by 6 bases and 8 bases, with 16 bases remaining between them. The CDR3 extends over 14 amino acids. Germline CDR1 is LNHDA and CDR2 is SQIVND (reference sequence). CDR3 DNA, as far as it was read: TGTGCCAGTAGGGGAAGGGGGAAAGGAGAAAAA. Protein product: CASRGRGKGEK. The entire CDR3 protein reads CASRGRGKGEKLFF.

The table lists this clone with many counts. The CDR3 end is not reached by the read, which stops 3 residues before it; the germline J gene fills it in. This rearrangement joins TRBV20-1 to TRBJ2-7; 8 bases fit TRBD1. Germline trimming cut 5 bases from V and 2 bases from J; bases unmatched to any gene: 8. From germline, CDR1 is DFQATT and CDR2 SNEGSKA (reference sequence). The CDR3 runs 14 residues. The part of the CDR3 DNA that was read is TGCAGTGCTTCCGACAGGGGAGAAGCCTACGAG. The encoded protein is CSASDRGEAYE. The CDR3 in full is CSASDRGEAYEQYF.